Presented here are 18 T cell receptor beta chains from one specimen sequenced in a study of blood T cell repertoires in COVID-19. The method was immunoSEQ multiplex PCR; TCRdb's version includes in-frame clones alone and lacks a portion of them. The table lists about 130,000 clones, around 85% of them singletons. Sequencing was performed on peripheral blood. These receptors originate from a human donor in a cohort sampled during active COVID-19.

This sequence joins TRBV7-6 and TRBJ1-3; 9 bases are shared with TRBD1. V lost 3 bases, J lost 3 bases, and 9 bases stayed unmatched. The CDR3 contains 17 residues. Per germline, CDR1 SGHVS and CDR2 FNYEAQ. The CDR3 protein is CASSFTQGQGSGNTIYF. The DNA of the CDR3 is TGTGCCAGCAGCTTCACGCAGGGACAGGGTAGTGGAAACACCATATATTTT. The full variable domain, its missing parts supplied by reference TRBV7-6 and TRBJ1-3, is GAGVSQSPRYKVTKRGQDVALRCDPISGHVSLYWYRQALGQGPEFLTYFNYEAQQDKSGLPNDRFSAERPEGSISTLTIQRTEQRDSAMYRCASSFTQGQGSGNTIYFGEGSWLTVV.

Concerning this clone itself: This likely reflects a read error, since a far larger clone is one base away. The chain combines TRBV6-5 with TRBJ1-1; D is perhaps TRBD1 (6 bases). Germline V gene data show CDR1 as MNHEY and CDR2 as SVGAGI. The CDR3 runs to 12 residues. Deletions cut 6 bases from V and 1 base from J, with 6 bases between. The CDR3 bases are TGTGCCAGCAGGACAGGGAACACTGAAGCTTTCTTT. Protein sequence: CASRTGNTEAFF.

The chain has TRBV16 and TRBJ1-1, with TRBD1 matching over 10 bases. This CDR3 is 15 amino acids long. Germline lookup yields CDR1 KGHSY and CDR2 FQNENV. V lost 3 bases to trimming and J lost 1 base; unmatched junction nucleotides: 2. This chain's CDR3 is CASSQRQGANTEAFF. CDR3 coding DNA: TGTGCCAGCAGCCAGCGACAGGGGGCGAACACTGAAGCTTTCTTT.

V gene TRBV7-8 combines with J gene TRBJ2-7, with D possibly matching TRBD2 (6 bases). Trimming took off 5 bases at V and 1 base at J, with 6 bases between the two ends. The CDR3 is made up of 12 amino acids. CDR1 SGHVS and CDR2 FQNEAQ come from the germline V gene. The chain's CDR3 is CASSRESYEQYV. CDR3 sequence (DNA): TGTGCCAGCAGCCGGGAGTCCTACGAGCAGTACGTC.

Here the CDR3 DNA reads TGCAGTGCTCCCCGCCAGGATGAGCAGTTCTTC. It codes for CSAPRQDEQFF. This chain joins TRBV20-1 and TRBJ2-1; D remains unclear. CDR1 is DFQATT, CDR2 SNEGSKA, per germline (reference sequence). CDR3 length: 11 amino acids. The ends were cut back, 5 bases at V and 8 bases at J, with 10 bases in the middle.

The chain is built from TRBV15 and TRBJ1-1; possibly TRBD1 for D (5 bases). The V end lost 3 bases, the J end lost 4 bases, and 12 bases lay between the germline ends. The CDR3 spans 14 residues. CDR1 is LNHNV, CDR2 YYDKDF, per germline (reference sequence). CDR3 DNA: TGTGCCACCAGCAGCCACGGGGGTGGCACTGAAGCTTTCTTT. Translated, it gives CATSSHGGGTEAFF.

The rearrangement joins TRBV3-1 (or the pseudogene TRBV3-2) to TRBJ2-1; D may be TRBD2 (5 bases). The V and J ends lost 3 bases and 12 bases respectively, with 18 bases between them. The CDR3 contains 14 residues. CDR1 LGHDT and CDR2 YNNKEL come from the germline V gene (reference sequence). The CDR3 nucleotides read TGTGCCAGCAGCCAGCTGGACTTTCCGGACGGGCAGTTCTTC. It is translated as CASSQLDFPDGQFF.

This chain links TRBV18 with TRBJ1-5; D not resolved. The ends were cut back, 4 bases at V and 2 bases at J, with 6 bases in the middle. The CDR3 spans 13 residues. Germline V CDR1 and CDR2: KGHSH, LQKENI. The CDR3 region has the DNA TGTGCCAGCTCACAAGTAGGCAATCAGCCCCAGCATTTT. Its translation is CASSQVGNQPQHF. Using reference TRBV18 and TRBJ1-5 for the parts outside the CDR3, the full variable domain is NAGVMQNPRHLVRRRGQEARLRCSPMKGHSHVYWYRQLPEEGLKFMVYLQKENIIDESGMPKERFSAEFPKEGPSILRIQQVVRGDSAAYFCASSQVGNQPQHFGDGTRLSIL.

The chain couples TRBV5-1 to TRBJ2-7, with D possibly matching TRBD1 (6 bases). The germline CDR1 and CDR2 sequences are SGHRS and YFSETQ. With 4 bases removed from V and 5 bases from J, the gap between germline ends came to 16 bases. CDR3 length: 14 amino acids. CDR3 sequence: CASSTTGPPHEQYF. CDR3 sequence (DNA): TGCGCCAGCAGCACAACAGGGCCTCCGCACGAGCAGTACTTC.

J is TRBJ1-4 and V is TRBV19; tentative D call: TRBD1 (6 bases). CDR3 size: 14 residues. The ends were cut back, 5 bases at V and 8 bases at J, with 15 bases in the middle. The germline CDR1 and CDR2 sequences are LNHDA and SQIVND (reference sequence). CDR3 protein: CASSAQGQGEKLFF. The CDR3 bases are TGTGCCAGTAGTGCACAGGGACAAGGGGAAAAACTGTTTTTT.

The CDR3 DNA sequence: TGCGCCAGCAGCTTGGGGACTAGCCGCGGAGGGTCCAATGAGCAGTTCTTC. Residues: CASSLGTSRGGSNEQFF. V and J are TRBV5-1 and TRBJ2-1; TRBD2 agrees at 8 bases. This CDR3 spans 17 amino acids. Germline CDR1 is SGHRS and CDR2 is YFSETQ. The junction had 11 bases not matched to a gene; V was cut back by 0 bases and J by 6 bases. The full variable domain, rest sourced from reference TRBV5-1 and TRBJ2-1, is KAGVTQTPRYLIKTRGQQVTLSCSPISGHRSVSWYQQTPGQGLQFLFEYFSETQRNKGNFPGRFSGRQFSNSRSEMNVSTLELGDSALYLCASSLGTSRGGSNEQFFGPGTRLTVL.

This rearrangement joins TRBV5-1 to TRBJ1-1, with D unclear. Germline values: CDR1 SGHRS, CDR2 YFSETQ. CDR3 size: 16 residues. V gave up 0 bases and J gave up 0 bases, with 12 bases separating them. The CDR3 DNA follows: TGCGCCAGCAGCTTGGAGGCGGGAGTTGTGAACACTGAAGCTTTCTTT. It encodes CASSLEAGVVNTEAFF.

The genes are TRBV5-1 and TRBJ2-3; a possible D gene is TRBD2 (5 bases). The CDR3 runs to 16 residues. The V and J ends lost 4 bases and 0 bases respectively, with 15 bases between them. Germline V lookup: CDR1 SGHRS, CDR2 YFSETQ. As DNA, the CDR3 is TGCGCCAGCAGCGGTGGGAGCCTGTCTAGCACAGATACGCAGTATTTT. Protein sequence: CASSGGSLSSTDTQYF.

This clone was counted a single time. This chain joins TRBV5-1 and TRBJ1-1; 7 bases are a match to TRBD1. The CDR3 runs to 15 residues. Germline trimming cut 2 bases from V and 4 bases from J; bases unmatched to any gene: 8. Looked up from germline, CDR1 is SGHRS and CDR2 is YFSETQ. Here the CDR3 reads CASSLQNRGSTEAFF. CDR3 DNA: TGCGCCAGCAGCTTACAGAACAGGGGTTCCACTGAAGCTTTCTTT.

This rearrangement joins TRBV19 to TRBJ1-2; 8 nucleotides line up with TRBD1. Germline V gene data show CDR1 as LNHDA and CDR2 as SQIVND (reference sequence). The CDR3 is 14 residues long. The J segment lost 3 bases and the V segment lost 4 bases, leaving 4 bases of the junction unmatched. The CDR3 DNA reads TGTGCCAGTAGTAGAGCAGGGGGCGACTATGGCTACACCTTC. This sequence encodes CASSRAGGDYGYTF.

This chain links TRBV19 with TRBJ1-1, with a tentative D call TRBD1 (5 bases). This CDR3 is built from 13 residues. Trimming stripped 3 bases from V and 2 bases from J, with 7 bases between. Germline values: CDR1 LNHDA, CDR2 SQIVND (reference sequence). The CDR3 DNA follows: TGTGCCAGTAGTATTCAGGGCAACACTGAAGCTTTCTTT. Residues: CASSIQGNTEAFF. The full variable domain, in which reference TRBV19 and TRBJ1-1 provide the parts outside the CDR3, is DGGITQSPKYLFRKEGQNVTLSCEQNLNHDAMYWYRQDPGQGLRLIYYSQIVNDFQKGDIAEGYSVSREKKESFPLTVTSAQKNPTAFYLCASSIQGNTEAFFGQGTRLTVV.

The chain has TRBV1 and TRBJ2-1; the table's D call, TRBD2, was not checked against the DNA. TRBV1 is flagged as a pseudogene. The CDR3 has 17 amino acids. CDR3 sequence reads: CTSSPAGLAGAYNEQFF. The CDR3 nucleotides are TGCACCAGCAGCCCGGCTGGTCTAGCGGGAGCCTACAATGAGCAGTTCTTC.

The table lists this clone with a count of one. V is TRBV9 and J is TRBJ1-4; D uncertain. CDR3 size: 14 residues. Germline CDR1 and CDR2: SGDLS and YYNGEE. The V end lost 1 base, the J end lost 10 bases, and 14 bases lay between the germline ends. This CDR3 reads CASSVNPAARKLFF. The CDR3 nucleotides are TGTGCCAGCAGCGTAAACCCCGCAGCGAGAAAACTGTTTTTT.